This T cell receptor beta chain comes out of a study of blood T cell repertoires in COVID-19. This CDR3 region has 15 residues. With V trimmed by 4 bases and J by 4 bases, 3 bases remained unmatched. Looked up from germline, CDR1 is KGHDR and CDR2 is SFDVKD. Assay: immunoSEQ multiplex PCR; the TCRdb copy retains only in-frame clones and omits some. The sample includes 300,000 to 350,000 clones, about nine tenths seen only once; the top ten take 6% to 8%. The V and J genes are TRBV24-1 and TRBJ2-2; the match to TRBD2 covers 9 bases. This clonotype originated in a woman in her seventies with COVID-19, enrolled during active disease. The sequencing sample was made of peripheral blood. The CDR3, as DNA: TGTGCCACCAGTGAGGCTAGCGGGGTCACCGGGGAGCTGTTTTTT. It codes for CATSEASGVTGELFF.